This T cell receptor beta chain emerged from a study of T cell responses to AZD1222 COVID-19 vaccine. Whole-study findings and limits: Sampling captured repertoires only after the peak T cell response. The donors showed a predominance of white British ancestry and of females, with possible underestimation of clonal diversity. Baseline seropositives among AZD1222 recipients totaled only five to seven. Reportedly, close to half of spike-specific TCRs are directed against unmutated variant regions.

A note on this clone: Its antigen is not identified.

Profiling relied on immunoSEQ multiplex PCR, and the TCRdb table lists in-frame clones only, not all of them. Seen here are approximately 160,000 clones, approximately 88% observed once, and the top ten hold more than 2%. With 5 bases removed from V and 10 bases from J, the gap between germline ends came to 12 bases. This CDR3 region has 13 residues. In germline, CDR1 is MNHEY, CDR2 SVGEGT. The chain recombines TRBV6-2 or TRBV6-3 with TRBJ1-6; D call uncertain. This TCR came from an adult in good health. Sequenced here: peripheral blood, sampled on day 0 of AZD1222 vaccination. For the CDR3, the DNA is TGTGCCAGCAGTGTCCCCCCGGGGTCACCCCTCCACTTT. Its translation: CASSVPPGSPLHF.